A single sample is the source of the 4 T cell receptor beta chains below, sequenced in a study of blood T cell repertoires in COVID-19. The assay was immunoSEQ multiplex PCR, and TCRdb's table has in-frame clones only and misses some. The sample has roughly 84,000 clones; about 85% are singletons. What was sequenced was peripheral blood. These receptors were taken from a man at least 80 years old with active or convalescent COVID-19.

V gene TRBV25-1 combines with J gene TRBJ1-4, with D unclear. Deletions cut 1 base from V and 8 bases from J, with 11 bases between. This CDR3 spans 14 amino acids. The germline gives CDR1 MGHDK, CDR2 SYGVNS. The CDR3 sequence is CASSESRHAEKLFF. The CDR3 nucleotides are TGTGCCAGCAGTGAATCGCGACACGCAGAAAAACTGTTTTTT.

The chain has TRBV25-1 and TRBJ2-5, with 8 positions matching TRBD1. The germline gives CDR1 MGHDK, CDR2 SYGVNS. The J segment lost 5 bases and the V segment lost 5 bases, leaving 10 bases of the junction unmatched. The CDR3 loop spans 15 amino acids. The CDR3 region is CASSPTDRGAETQYF. The CDR3 DNA follows: TGTGCCAGCAGTCCGACCGACAGGGGAGCGGAGACCCAGTACTTC.

This chain uses TRBV6-6 with TRBJ1-6, with 8 nucleotides matching TRBD1. Germline loops: CDR1 MNHNY, CDR2 SVGAGI (reference sequence). This CDR3 is 17 amino acids long. V was pared by 5 bases and J by 10 bases, with 16 bases of the junction left unmatched. CDR3 coding DNA: TGTGCCAGCAGTCATACACCCGCAGGGACAGGACGATCACCCCTCCACTTT. It translates to CASSHTPAGTGRSPLHF.

The chain joins TRBV5-4 to TRBJ1-2, with 7 nucleotides matching TRBD1. V shed 5 bases and J 2 bases; nucleotides not matched to a gene: 3. The germline gives CDR1 SGHNT, CDR2 YYREEE (reference sequence). The CDR3 is made up of 13 amino acids. In nucleotides, the CDR3 is TGTGCCAGCAGAGAGGACAGGAACTATGGCTACACCTTC. It is translated as CASREDRNYGYTF.